Described below is a single T cell receptor beta chain sequence and its context. Its specificity is not known. The CDR3 has 16 amino acids. The germline CDR1 and CDR2 sequences are KGHSH and LQKENI. The germline V and J ends were trimmed by 1 base and 0 bases, with 11 bases remaining between them. Both 60 Vbeta primers and 13 Jbeta primers went into the PCR. Libraries were prepared by immunoSEQ multiplex PCR; TCRdb keeps only in-frame clonotypes and omits some of them. Here the sample spans around 28,000 clones, 87% being singletons. The data were taken from a study of cytomegalovirus exposure and HLA in healthy donors. About the research overall: Out of about 410 genotyped donors, about 81% belonged to the Caucasian-associated ancestry cluster.

Overall study results and limits: In a later analysis, most CMV-associated TCR beta chains appeared HLA-restricted. It was reported that TCR beta sequences correctly inferred the HLA-A and HLA-B alleles for most subjects.

The receptor was isolated from a boy younger than 18 in good health and CMV-seronegative. The chain combines TRBV18 with TRBJ2-3; D unresolved. Sample: PBMCs. CDR3: CASSPLPGSSTDTQYF. The DNA of the CDR3 is TGTGCCAGCTCACCACTTCCAGGCTCTAGCACAGATACGCAGTATTTT.